The source of this T cell receptor beta chain is a study of blood T cell repertoires in COVID-19 (dated by TCRdb to the early 2020s). A note on the overall study: Collaborator samples came from the United States, Italy and Spain and covered acute and convalescent phases of COVID-19. The material from the prospective study consisted of cDNA or gDNA derived from T cells, B-cell-depleted T cells, or PBMCs. Subjects who had been exposed to COVID-19, were actively infected with it, or had recovered from it provided the deeply sampled blood TCRbeta repertoires that made up the dataset. The repertoires were released in a freely available public database meant as a resource for research on the immune response to SARS-CoV-2. The samples were drawn from two sources: the first 160 participants of the ongoing ImmuneRACE study, and about 1,300 subjects contributed by 6 global collaborators. A de-identified subject ID, COVID-19 status, age in years and sex were almost always included in the sample metadata. HLA class I and class II types, where available, came from metadata supplied by the sample provider rather than from assay-based typing.

TCRbeta CDR3 regions were amplified from genomic DNA using the immunoSEQ Assay, a bias-controlled multiplex PCR. Per the original workflow: The number of nucleated cells in each sample was estimated from the amplification of reference gene primers within the assay. Sequence reads were collapsed and filtered to measure the absolute abundance of every unique TCRbeta CDR3 rearrangement. For each sample, productive Simpson clonality was calculated as the square root of Simpson's diversity index over productive rearrangements. TCRdb holds this immuneACCESS table with in-frame rearrangements only. Some clones are missing; in checked studies, unresolved V genes explain under half, and the rest has no known cause. V and J calls and clone size are as listed in that table; D and trimming were resolved from the DNA. This sample gives about 140,000 clones in total; around 80% of them show up just once. Around 13% of the sample lies in the top ten.

Via the germline V gene, CDR1 is LGHNA and CDR2 YNFKEQ. The CDR3 covers 17 residues, taking in both the cysteine and the phenylalanine. Left in the record is the CDR3 DNA by itself, 51 bases read in frame from the first base. Relative to germline, V is missing 0 bases and J is missing 2 bases, with 6 bases of the junction outside any gene match. Concerning this clone: Its antigen is still unknown. No much larger clonotype is one base removed from it; base qualities were not supplied.

Each collaborating institution followed its own protocols to collect whole blood in K2EDTA tubes. For TCRbeta analysis, collaborators shipped samples in one of three forms: frozen whole blood, isolated PBMCs, or DNA extracted from either of those sample types. Summary of the overall study and its limitations: The quantity of clinical and demographic metadata differed by source and by participant and was supplied without curation.

Here the chain combines TRBV4-2 and TRBJ2-5, with 10 bases in between that match TRBD2. Source material: peripheral blood. This TCR came from a man older than 75 with acute or convalescent COVID-19. The DNA sequence reads TGTGCCAGCAGCCAAGACCTAGCGGGAGCTTCACAAGAGACCCAGTACTTC. Its translation is CASSQDLAGASQETQYF.